This T cell receptor beta chain was identified during a study of CXCR3-negative and CXCR3-positive naive CD8 T cells. Study-level results: Diversity proved comparably high across both naive subsets and much lower in memory CD8+ cells. After cryopreservation, expression of CXCR3 was partially reduced, and most assays were run with fresh PBMCs. CXCR3-positive naive cells carried more hydrophobic TRB CDR3s than CXCR3-negative ones.

Germline loops: CDR1 MNHEY, CDR2 SVGAGI. This CDR3 has 14 amino acids. With UMI labels, 5' RACE was used to prepare the TRB cDNA libraries. TCRdb reprocessed the 5' RACE reads, keeping one entry per CDR3 protein, no DNA. Its listing shows 150,000 or so distinct CDR3 sequences. Of note for this clonotype: Its cognate antigen is unknown.

A CD45RO-CCR7+CD27+CD95- profile was what naive CD8+ T cells displayed. The V gene is TRBV6-5, the J gene TRBJ2-3; the TRBD2 assignment by TCRdb is unverifiable without DNA. The specimen sequenced was naive CXCR3+ CD8+ T cells from blood. Regarding subset: CD45RO-CCR7+CD27+CD95- naive CD8+ T cells expressing CXCR3 (TNR3+). This TCR came from a human donor in good health. Some clones in this sample may be carry-over from other donors' samples. Here the CDR3 reads CASSWTEAGDTQYF.